The next 9 T cell receptor beta chains were all read from a single sample in a study of PD-1 blockade in classical Hodgkin lymphoma. Assay used: immunoSEQ multiplex PCR; TCRdb lists only in-frame clones, some missing. The sample has about 44,000 clones; 66% are singletons. Time point specified: cycle 4 day 1 (C4D1), after six to seven weeks of nivolumab. Relapse was seen in all patients after autologous stem cell transplantation, and brentuximab vedotin exposure was variable. The sample here was peripheral blood mononuclear cells (PBMCs), taken before the fourth cycle of nivolumab. All receptors derive from a human donor with classical Hodgkin lymphoma.

This chain uses TRBV5-6 with TRBJ2-2, with TRBD2 matching 12 bases. The CDR3 loop spans 16 amino acids. The V gene end was trimmed by 4 bases and the J gene end by 7 bases; junction bases not matched to a gene: 8. Germline V lookup: CDR1 SGHDT, CDR2 YYEEEE. CDR3 amino acids: CASSTGLAGLSGELFF. Here the CDR3 DNA reads TGTGCCAGCAGCACCGGACTAGCGGGATTGAGCGGGGAGCTGTTTTTT.

V usage is TRBV6-1 and J usage is TRBJ1-4; 7 positions match TRBD1. The germline CDR1 and CDR2 sequences are MNHNS and SASEGT. The CDR3 extends over 14 amino acids. Unmatched junction bases numbered 6, after V lost 4 bases and J lost 7 bases. The CDR3 here is CASSVEGASEKLFF. As DNA, the CDR3 is TGTGCCAGCAGTGTGGAGGGGGCCTCTGAAAAACTGTTTTTT.

This sequence joins TRBV5-1 and TRBJ2-1, with a tentative D call TRBD2 (6 bases). V lost 5 bases and J lost 9, with 18 bases in between. In germline, CDR1 is SGHRS, CDR2 YFSETQ. CDR3 size: 14 residues. DNA of the CDR3: TGCGCCAGCAGTATCGGGAGCGAGGTTGGTGAGCAGTTCTTC. Amino acid sequence: CASSIGSEVGEQFF.

The CDR3 region is CASSLDSSNQPQHF. CDR3 sequence (DNA): TGTGCCAGCAGCTTGGACAGTAGCAATCAGCCCCAGCATTTT. V and J are TRBV5-8 and TRBJ1-5; D remains unclear. CDR3 length: 14 residues. Between the trimmed V and J ends, which lost 0 bases and 0 bases, there was a span of 4 bases. Looked up from germline, CDR1 is SGHTS and CDR2 is YDEGEE. Full variable domain (outside the CDR3, taken from reference TRBV5-8 and TRBJ1-5): EAGVTQSPTHLIKTRGQQATLRCSPISGHTSVYWYQQALGLGLQFLLWYDEGEERNRGNFPPRFSGRQFPNYSSELNVNALELEDSALYLCASSLDSSNQPQHFGDGTRLSIL.

The CDR3 sequence: CSVDLTGERSGYTF. The CDR3, as DNA: TGCAGCGTTGACCTGACAGGGGAAAGGTCTGGCTACACCTTC. V gene TRBV29-1 combines with J gene TRBJ1-2, with TRBD1 identical over 8 bases. Germline lookup yields CDR1 SQVTM and CDR2 ANQGSEA. V dropped 3 bases and J dropped 7; count of bases not matched to a gene: 10. The CDR3 is made up of 14 amino acids.

In this sample, this clone turned up once. The chain has TRBV5-4 and TRBJ2-2; 12 bases are shared with TRBD2. J lost 6 bases, V lost 4 bases, and 4 bases had no gene match. CDR3 length: 15 residues. The V gene's germline CDR1 is SGHNT and CDR2 YYREEE (reference sequence). The CDR3 region has the DNA TGTGCCAGCAGCCTTAGGACTAGCGGGGCCGGGGAGCTGTTTTTT. This translates into CASSLRTSGAGELFF.

This clone was found a few times. The chain couples TRBV5-1 to TRBJ2-2; D is unresolved. Deletions cut 1 base from V and 4 bases from J, with 11 bases between. The V gene's germline CDR1 is SGHRS and CDR2 YFSETQ. The CDR3 spans 15 residues. CDR3 nucleotide sequence: TGCGCCAGCAGCTTGTTCTCCTCGGCCACCGGGGAGCTGTTTTTT. Amino acid sequence: CASSLFSSATGELFF. The entire variable domain, with the rest obtained from reference TRBV5-1 and TRBJ2-2, is as follows: KAGVTQTPRYLIKTRGQQVTLSCSPISGHRSVSWYQQTPGQGLQFLFEYFSETQRNKGNFPGRFSGRQFSNSRSEMNVSTLELGDSALYLCASSLFSSATGELFFGEGSRLTVL.

There are a few counts of this clone. The chain combines TRBV6-1 with TRBJ2-7; D unclear. This CDR3 contains 14 residues. Trimming shortened V by 6 bases and J by 3 bases, and 15 bases separated the two germline ends. Germline lookup yields CDR1 MNHNS and CDR2 SASEGT. Here the CDR3 DNA reads TGTGCCAGCAGATCCCCGAGGCAGATCTACGAGCAGTACTTC. Its protein product is CASRSPRQIYEQYF.

The V and J genes are TRBV5-1 and TRBJ1-1; D not resolved. The CDR3 is 13 amino acids. V lost 3 bases and J lost 1, with 7 bases in between. Germline V gene data show CDR1 as SGHRS and CDR2 as YFSETQ. The CDR3 DNA sequence: TGCGCCAGCAGCTATAGCGGGAACACTGAAGCTTTCTTT. Translated, it gives CASSYSGNTEAFF.